This paragraph reports one T cell receptor (beta chain). What it recognizes is unknown. The sample belongs to a study of T cell responses to AZD1222 COVID-19 vaccine. This table comes from immunoSEQ multiplex PCR, and its TCRdb copy is limited to in-frame clones, with some not included. Seen here are 150,000 or so clones, roughly nine tenths observed once, and the top ten hold over 1%. Study-level results: Repertoires were obtained only post-peak T cell response. At baseline, just 6 or 7 AZD1222 recipients tested seropositive.

Germline loops: CDR1 DFQATT, CDR2 SNEGSKA (reference sequence). The ends were cut back, 3 bases at V and 2 bases at J, with 7 bases in the middle. The CDR3 length is 13 residues. Both about-4-week and about-12-week second-dose recipients were combined. This clonotype was sampled from an adult who received the AZD1222 COVID-19 vaccine. Sequenced here: peripheral blood, sampled 28 days after the second AZD1222 dose. The V gene is TRBV20-1, the J gene TRBJ2-2; D gene ambiguous. As DNA, the CDR3 is TGCAGTGCTAGTCAACCAAACACCGGGGAGCTGTTTTTT. It codes for CSASQPNTGELFF.